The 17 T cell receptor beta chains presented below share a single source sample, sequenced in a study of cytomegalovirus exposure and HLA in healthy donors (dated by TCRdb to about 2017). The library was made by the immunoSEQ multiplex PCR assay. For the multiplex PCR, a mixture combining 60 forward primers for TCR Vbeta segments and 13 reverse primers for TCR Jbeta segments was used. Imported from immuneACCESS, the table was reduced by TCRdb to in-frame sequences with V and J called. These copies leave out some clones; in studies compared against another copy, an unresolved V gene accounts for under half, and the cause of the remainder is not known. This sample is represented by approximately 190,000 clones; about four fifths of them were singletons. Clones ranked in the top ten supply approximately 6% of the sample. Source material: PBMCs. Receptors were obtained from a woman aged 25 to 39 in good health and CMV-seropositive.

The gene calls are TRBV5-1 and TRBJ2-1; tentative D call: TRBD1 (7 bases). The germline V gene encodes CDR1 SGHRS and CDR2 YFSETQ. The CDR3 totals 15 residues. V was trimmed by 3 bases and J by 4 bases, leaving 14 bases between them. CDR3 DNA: TGCGCCAGCAGCTCGACAGGGACTTCTTACAATGAGCAGTTCTTC. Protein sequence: CASSSTGTSYNEQFF.

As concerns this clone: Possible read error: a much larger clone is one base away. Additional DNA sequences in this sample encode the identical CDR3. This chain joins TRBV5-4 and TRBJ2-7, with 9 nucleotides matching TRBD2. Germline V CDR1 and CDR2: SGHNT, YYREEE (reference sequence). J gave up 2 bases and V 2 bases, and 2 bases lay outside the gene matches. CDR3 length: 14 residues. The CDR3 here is CASSLAGGTYEQYF. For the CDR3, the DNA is TGTGCCAGCAGCTTAGCGGGGGGTACCTACGAGCAGTACTTC. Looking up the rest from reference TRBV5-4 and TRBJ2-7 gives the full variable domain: ETGVTQSPTHLIKTRGQQVTLRCSSQSGHNTVSWYQQALGQGPQFIFQYYREEENGRGNFPPRFSGLQFPNYSSELNVNALELDDSALYLCASSLAGGTYEQYFGPGTRLTVT.

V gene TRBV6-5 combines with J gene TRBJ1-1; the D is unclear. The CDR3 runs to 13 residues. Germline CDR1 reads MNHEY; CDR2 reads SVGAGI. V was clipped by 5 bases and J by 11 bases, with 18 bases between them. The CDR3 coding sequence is TGTGCCAGCAGTGAATCTTTCGGGGTTTACGCTTTCTTT. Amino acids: CASSESFGVYAFF.

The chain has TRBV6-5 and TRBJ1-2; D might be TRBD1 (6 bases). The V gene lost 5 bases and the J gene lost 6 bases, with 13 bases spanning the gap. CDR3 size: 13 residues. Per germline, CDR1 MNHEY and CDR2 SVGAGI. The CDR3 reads CASSRAGEDGYTF. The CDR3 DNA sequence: TGTGCCAGCAGTCGAGCAGGGGAAGATGGCTACACCTTC.

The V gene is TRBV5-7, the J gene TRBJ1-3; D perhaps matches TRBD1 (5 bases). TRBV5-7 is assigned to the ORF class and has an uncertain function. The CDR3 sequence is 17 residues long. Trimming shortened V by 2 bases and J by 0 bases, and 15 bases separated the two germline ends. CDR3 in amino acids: CASSFRIRVGSGNTIYF. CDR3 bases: TGTGCCAGCAGCTTTCGGATCAGGGTGGGCTCTGGAAACACCATATATTTT.

The CDR3 region is CASSLVGAQETQYF. In DNA form, the CDR3 reads TGTGCCAGCAGCTTGGTAGGGGCGCAAGAGACCCAGTACTTC. This rearrangement joins TRBV5-5 to TRBJ2-5, with D perhaps matching TRBD1 (5 bases). The germline gives CDR1 SGHKS, CDR2 YYEKEE (reference sequence). V dropped 0 bases and J dropped 2 bases, with 8 bases sitting between them. This CDR3 is built from 14 residues.

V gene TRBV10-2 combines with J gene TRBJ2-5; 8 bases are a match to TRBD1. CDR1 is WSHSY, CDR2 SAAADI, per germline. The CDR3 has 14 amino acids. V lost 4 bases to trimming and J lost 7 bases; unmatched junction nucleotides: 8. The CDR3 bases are TGCGCCAGCAGTGCCACCGGGACAGGCGGGACCCAGTACTTC. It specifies CASSATGTGGTQYF.

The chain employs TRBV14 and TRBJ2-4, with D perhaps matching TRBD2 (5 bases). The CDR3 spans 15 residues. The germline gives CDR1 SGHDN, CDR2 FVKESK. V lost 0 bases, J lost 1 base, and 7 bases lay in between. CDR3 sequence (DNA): TGTGCCAGCAGCCAAGAAACGGGGGCCAAAAACATTCAGTACTTC. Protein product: CASSQETGAKNIQYF.

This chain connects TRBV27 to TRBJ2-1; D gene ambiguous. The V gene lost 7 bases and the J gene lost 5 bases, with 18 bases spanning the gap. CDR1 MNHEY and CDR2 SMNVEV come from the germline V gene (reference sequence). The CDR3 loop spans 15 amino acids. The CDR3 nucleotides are TGTGCCAGCACCGACCGAGCGCGTTCTCACAATGAGCAGTTCTTC. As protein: CASTDRARSHNEQFF.

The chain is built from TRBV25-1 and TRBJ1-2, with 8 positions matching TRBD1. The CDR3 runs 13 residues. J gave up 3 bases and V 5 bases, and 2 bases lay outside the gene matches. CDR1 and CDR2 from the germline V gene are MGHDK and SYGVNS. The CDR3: CASSWGQDYGYTF. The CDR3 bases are TGTGCCAGCAGTTGGGGACAGGACTATGGCTACACCTTC.

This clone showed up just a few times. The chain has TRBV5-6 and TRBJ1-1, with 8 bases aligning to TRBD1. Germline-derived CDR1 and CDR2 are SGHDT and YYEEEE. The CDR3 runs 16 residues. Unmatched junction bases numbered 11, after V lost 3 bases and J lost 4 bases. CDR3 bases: TGTGCCAGCAGCTACATATCCCTAACAGGGGGCACTGAAGCTTTCTTT. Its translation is CASSYISLTGGTEAFF.

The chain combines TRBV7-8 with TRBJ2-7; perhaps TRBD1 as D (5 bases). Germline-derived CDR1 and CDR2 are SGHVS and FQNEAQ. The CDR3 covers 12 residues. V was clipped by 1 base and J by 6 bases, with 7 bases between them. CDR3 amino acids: CASSLGRAEQYF. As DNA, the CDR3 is TGTGCCAGCAGCTTAGGCAGGGCCGAGCAGTACTTC.

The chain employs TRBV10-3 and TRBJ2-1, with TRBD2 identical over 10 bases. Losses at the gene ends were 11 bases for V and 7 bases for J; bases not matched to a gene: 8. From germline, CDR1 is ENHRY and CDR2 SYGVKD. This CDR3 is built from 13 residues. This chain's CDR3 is CAVLAGARNEQFF. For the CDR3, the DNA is TGTGCCGTCCTAGCGGGAGCTAGGAATGAGCAGTTCTTC.

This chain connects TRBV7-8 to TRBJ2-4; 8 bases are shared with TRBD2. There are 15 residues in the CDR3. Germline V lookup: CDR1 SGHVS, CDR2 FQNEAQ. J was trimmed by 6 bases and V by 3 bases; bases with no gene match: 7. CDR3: CASSFSGVGANIQYF. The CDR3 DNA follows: TGTGCCAGCAGCTTTAGCGGGGTAGGAGCAAACATTCAGTACTTC.

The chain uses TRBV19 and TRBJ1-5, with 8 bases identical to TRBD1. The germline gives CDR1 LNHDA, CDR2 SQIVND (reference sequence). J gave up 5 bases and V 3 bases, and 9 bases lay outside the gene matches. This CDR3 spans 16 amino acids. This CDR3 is CASSIFGQGADQPQHF. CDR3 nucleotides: TGTGCCAGTAGTATTTTCGGGCAGGGGGCCGATCAGCCCCAGCATTTT.

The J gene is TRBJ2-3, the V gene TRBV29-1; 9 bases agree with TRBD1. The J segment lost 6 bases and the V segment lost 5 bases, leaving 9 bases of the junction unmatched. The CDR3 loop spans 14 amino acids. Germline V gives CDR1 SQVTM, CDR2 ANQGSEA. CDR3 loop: CSVYNRGQGDTQYF. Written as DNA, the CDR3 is TGCAGCGTTTATAACAGGGGGCAGGGTGATACGCAGTATTTT.

CDR3: CASSAPGGYQETQYF. Written as DNA, the CDR3 is TGTGCCAGCAGTGCCCCCGGCGGGTACCAAGAGACCCAGTACTTC. The V gene is TRBV28, the J gene TRBJ2-5; TRBD2 is a possible D gene (5 bases). From germline, CDR1 is MDHEN and CDR2 SYDVKM. The CDR3 loop spans 15 amino acids. Trimming stripped 5 bases from V and 0 bases from J, with 13 bases between.